The 32 T cell receptor beta chains listed next were all sequenced from one sample in a study of PD-L1 blockade in urothelial cancer. Only in-frame clones appear in the TCRdb table, and some are missing; sequencing was by immunoSEQ multiplex PCR. The data show 53,000 or so clones, with approximately 86% seen just once and roughly 17% held by the top ten. Here the sequenced sample was PBMCs, taken around atezolizumab (anti-PD-L1) treatment. The receptors come from a man aged 55 to 70 with urothelial cancer.

J is TRBJ1-1 and V is TRBV18, with 7 bases aligning to TRBD1. The CDR3 has 13 amino acids. V lost 2 bases to trimming and J lost 11 bases; unmatched junction nucleotides: 8. CDR1 is KGHSH and CDR2 is LQKENI in the germline V gene. CDR3 sequence reads: CASSPSTGHMAFF. The CDR3 nucleotides are TGTGCCAGCTCACCATCGACAGGGCACATGGCTTTCTTT.

V gene TRBV9 combines with J gene TRBJ2-7; the D gene is possibly TRBD1 (6 bases). Germline loops: CDR1 SGDLS, CDR2 YYNGEE. With 4 bases removed from V and 4 bases from J, the gap between germline ends came to 15 bases. The CDR3 length is 14 residues. The CDR3 spells CASSLTLGAYEQYF. CDR3 in DNA: TGTGCCAGCAGCTTAACGCTGGGGGCTTACGAGCAGTACTTC.

This chain uses TRBV9 with TRBJ2-7; TRBD1 matches 7 bases. Losses at the gene ends were 3 bases for V and 3 bases for J; bases not matched to a gene: 9. There are 15 residues in the CDR3. The germline V gene has CDR1 SGDLS and CDR2 YYNGEE. The CDR3: CASSERTGPFYEQYF. The CDR3 nucleotides are TGTGCCAGCAGCGAACGGACAGGACCCTTCTACGAGCAGTACTTC.

The CDR3 DNA follows: TGTGCCTGGAGTGTACAGGGCACGCAGTATTTT. This codes for CAWSVQGTQYF. The chain is built from TRBV30 and TRBJ2-3; a possible D gene is TRBD1 (6 bases). CDR1 is GTSNPN, CDR2 SVGIG, per germline (reference sequence). The CDR3 is 11 residues long. Between the trimmed V and J ends, which lost 0 bases and 9 bases, there was a span of 7 bases.

This chain connects TRBV19 to TRBJ2-7, with TRBD2 identical over 9 bases. Germline V CDR1 and CDR2: LNHDA, SQIVND (reference sequence). V shed 5 bases, J shed 4 bases, and the junction held 6 bases outside the gene matches. The CDR3 loop spans 14 amino acids. CDR3 coding DNA: TGTGCCAGTAGTTCCGCTAGCGGGATTTACGAGCAGTACTTC. It encodes CASSSASGIYEQYF.

V gene TRBV30 combines with J gene TRBJ1-5, with a possible D match to TRBD1 (6 bases). The CDR3 spans 14 residues. V lost 2 bases and J lost 4, with 12 bases in between. CDR1 is GTSNPN and CDR2 is SVGIG in the germline V gene (reference sequence). The CDR3: CAWSPWGPNQPQHF. CDR3 DNA sequence: TGTGCCTGGAGTCCATGGGGGCCGAATCAGCCCCAGCATTTT.

The chain employs TRBV6-5 and TRBJ2-3; 9 nucleotides match TRBD2. Germline V lookup: CDR1 MNHEY, CDR2 SVGAGI. The ends lost 2 bases at V and 6 bases at J; junction bases unmatched: 6. The CDR3 runs to 15 residues. CDR3 sequence: CASSYSSGRMDTQYF. CDR3 DNA sequence: TGTGCCAGCAGTTACAGTAGCGGGAGAATGGATACGCAGTATTTT.

J is TRBJ1-2 and V is TRBV7-9; D not resolved. This CDR3 contains 14 residues. The germline V gene has CDR1 SEHNR and CDR2 FQNEAQ (reference sequence). The V gene lost 5 bases and the J gene lost 6 bases, with 16 bases spanning the gap. The CDR3 DNA reads TGTGCCAGCAGCCCAAAAACGGTCGGGGATGGCTACACCTTC. Translated, it gives CASSPKTVGDGYTF.

The CDR3 nucleotides are TGTGCAACCACTACAGGCTACGGGGAGCTGTTTTTT. Residues: CATTTGYGELFF. The chain links TRBV6-1 to TRBJ2-2; tentative D call: TRBD1 (5 bases). The CDR3 spans 12 residues. The V gene's germline CDR1 is MNHNS and CDR2 SASEGT.

This chain links TRBV2 with TRBJ2-3, with 14 bases identical to TRBD2. The CDR3 consists of 15 residues. V gave up 6 bases and J gave up 2 bases; unmatched junction bases: 1. CDR1 is SNHLY, CDR2 FYNNEI, per germline. CDR3 nucleotide sequence: TGTGCCAGCAGGGGACTAGCGGGAGTCACAGATACGCAGTATTTT. Its translation: CASRGLAGVTDTQYF.

On this clone itself: An end of the junction does not agree with germline; a read error may underlie this. The J gene is TRBJ1-1, the V gene TRBV5-4; D is unclear. This CDR3 contains 15 residues. Germline V CDR1 and CDR2: SGHNT, YYREEE (reference sequence). This chain's CDR3 is CASSQSFTRGTEAFF. CDR3 sequence (DNA): TGCGCCAGCAGCCAATCGTTCACCCGGGGCACTGAAGCTTTCTTT.

This clone was counted a single time. At one end the junction does not follow the germline gene, possibly because of a read error. The V and J genes are TRBV29-1 and TRBJ1-1; 9 bases line up with TRBD1. CDR1 is SQVTM, CDR2 ANQGSEA, per germline. This CDR3 has 13 amino acids. This CDR3 is CSVKEQGATEAFF. Here the CDR3 DNA reads TGCAGCGTTAAAGAACAGGGGGCGACTGAAGCTTTCTTT.

J is TRBJ1-1 and V is TRBV11-1; possibly TRBD1 for D (6 bases). The CDR3 totals 15 residues. Germline assignment: CDR1 SGHAT and CDR2 FQDESV (reference sequence). Trimming cost V 4 bases and J 4 bases, with 16 bases left between them. The CDR3 region is CASSSPTGRVTEAFF. In nucleotides, the CDR3 is TGTGCCAGCAGCTCCCCGACAGGCCGAGTCACTGAAGCTTTCTTT.

The gene calls are TRBV7-3 and TRBJ2-1; D might be TRBD2 (6 bases). In germline, CDR1 is SGHTA, CDR2 FQGTGA. This CDR3 spans 15 amino acids. Trimming cost V 3 bases and J 9 bases, with 18 bases left between them. The CDR3 sequence is CASSFSSAAGSEQFF. The CDR3 DNA sequence: TGTGCCAGCAGCTTTTCGTCAGCCGCGGGGAGTGAGCAGTTCTTC. Complete variable domain (other parts from reference TRBV7-3 and TRBJ2-1): GAGVSQTPSNKVTEKGKYVELRCDPISGHTALYWYRQSLGQGPEFLIYFQGTGAADDSGLPNDRFFAVRPEGSVSTLKIQRTERGDSAVYLCASSFSSAAGSEQFFGPGTRLTVL.

V usage is TRBV18 and J usage is TRBJ2-2; 8 nucleotides align to TRBD2. CDR1 KGHSH and CDR2 LQKENI come from the germline V gene. V lost 3 bases, J lost 7 bases, and 10 bases stayed unmatched. The CDR3 loop spans 16 amino acids. The CDR3 DNA reads TGTGCCAGCTCACCCCTCGGCGGGGGGCTTCTCGGGGAGCTGTTTTTT. Amino acids: CASSPLGGGLLGELFF.

The chain employs TRBV7-8 and TRBJ2-2, with 9 bases aligning to TRBD1. The V gene's germline CDR1 is SGHVS and CDR2 FQNEAQ. V dropped 7 bases and J dropped 5; count of bases not matched to a gene: 8. CDR3 size: 15 residues. The CDR3 bases are TGTGCCAGCACCCCAACCGGGACAGGGACCGGGGAGCTGTTTTTT. Its protein product is CASTPTGTGTGELFF.

This chain links TRBV6-1 with TRBJ2-5, with 9 nucleotides matching TRBD2. The germline CDR1 and CDR2 sequences are MNHNS and SASEGT. The CDR3 spans 14 residues. After removal of 6 bases from V and 5 bases from J, the junction contained 7 bases not matched to a gene. The CDR3 DNA reads TGTGCCAGCAGAGGCGGGAGGGCCGGGGAGACCCAGTACTTC. Its translation is CASRGGRAGETQYF.

This clone showed up just once. The CDR3 nucleotides are TGTGCCAGCAGCTTAGTCAGGGGATTCTACGACGGCTATGGCTACACCTTC. It specifies CASSLVRGFYDGYGYTF. The chain couples TRBV7-2 to TRBJ1-2; D possibly corresponds to TRBD1 (6 bases). Trimming removed 1 base from V and 4 bases from J, with 19 bases in between. The CDR3 is 17 residues long. Germline assignment: CDR1 SGHTA and CDR2 FQGNSA.

This rearrangement joins TRBV19 to TRBJ1-3, with TRBD1 as a possible D gene (6 bases). V gave up 6 bases and J gave up 2 bases, with 11 bases separating them. This CDR3 contains 14 residues. The germline gives CDR1 LNHDA, CDR2 SQIVND (reference sequence). This CDR3 reads CASRSSGAGNTIYF. CDR3 coding DNA: TGTGCCAGTAGATCTTCAGGGGCTGGAAACACCATATATTTT.

The V and J genes are TRBV10-1 and TRBJ2-3; D remains ambiguous. The germline V and J ends were trimmed by 0 bases and 2 bases, with 12 bases remaining between them. Germline lookup yields CDR1 WNHNN and CDR2 SYGVQD (reference sequence). The CDR3 length is 16 residues. The chain's CDR3 is CASSESKPGLTDTQYF. Written as DNA, the CDR3 is TGCGCCAGCAGTGAGTCCAAACCAGGCCTCACAGATACGCAGTATTTT.

The V call is TRBV6-1, the J call TRBJ1-5; TRBD1 agrees at 7 bases. CDR1 MNHNS and CDR2 SASEGT come from the germline V gene. CDR3 length: 17 residues. The J segment lost 1 base and the V segment lost 2 bases, leaving 8 bases of the junction unmatched. CDR3 in DNA: TGTGCCAGCAGTGAATGGATTGGACAGGCGAGCAATCAGCCCCAGCATTTT. This codes for CASSEWIGQASNQPQHF.

The DNA of the CDR3 is TGTGCCAGCAGTTACAGGGGTGGCACTGAAGCTTTCTTT. This encodes CASSYRGGTEAFF. The chain combines TRBV6-5 with TRBJ1-1, with D tentatively TRBD1 (5 bases). The V gene lost 2 bases and the J gene lost 4 bases, with 8 bases spanning the gap. The CDR3 extends over 13 amino acids. The germline V gene has CDR1 MNHEY and CDR2 SVGAGI.

The rearrangement uses TRBV7-2 and TRBJ1-5, with D perhaps TRBD1 (6 bases). The CDR3 totals 14 residues. V dropped 5 bases and J dropped 11 bases, with 19 bases sitting between them. CDR1 is SGHTA, CDR2 FQGNSA, per germline. CDR3 coding DNA: TGTGCCAGCAGCCCTGAGCGGGGGCTCCCGACCCAGCATTTT. Translated, it gives CASSPERGLPTQHF.

Turning to this clone: One end of the junction varies from germline; a read error may be responsible. The J gene is TRBJ2-7, the V gene TRBV29-1; possibly TRBD2 for D (5 bases). Per germline, CDR1 SQVTM and CDR2 ANQGSEA. This CDR3 has 12 residues. CDR3 residues: CSVEEGNYEQYF. The CDR3 DNA follows: TGCAGCGTGGAAGAGGGCAATTACGAGCAGTACTTC.

V and J are TRBV28 and TRBJ2-7, with a weak D call TRBD2 (5 bases). The germline gives CDR1 MDHEN, CDR2 SYDVKM. With 10 bases removed from V and 3 bases from J, the gap between germline ends came to 10 bases. This CDR3 comprises 11 residues. In DNA, the CDR3 is TGTGCCACTCGGGGAGACTACGAGCAGTACTTC. This translates into CATRGDYEQYF.

The chain combines TRBV27 with TRBJ1-2, with a weak D call TRBD1 (5 bases). The V end lost 2 bases, the J end lost 8 bases, and 15 bases lay between the germline ends. This CDR3 is built from 14 residues. The germline V gene has CDR1 MNHEY and CDR2 SMNVEV (reference sequence). The DNA of the CDR3 is TGTGCCAGCAGTTTAAGGGCGGGGCTGAGGGGCTACACCTTC. Translated, it gives CASSLRAGLRGYTF.

This chain connects TRBV7-9 to TRBJ1-4; TRBD1 might be the D (5 bases). Trimming cost V 0 bases and J 1 base, with 6 bases left between them. This CDR3 region has 15 residues. The V gene's germline CDR1 is SEHNR and CDR2 FQNEAQ (reference sequence). CDR3 bases: TGTGCCAGCAGCTTAGCCGGGGGAACTAATGAAAAACTGTTTTTT. Amino acids: CASSLAGGTNEKLFF.

The chain carries TRBV13 and TRBJ2-7; 7 bases match TRBD1. The CDR3 covers 13 residues. From germline, CDR1 is PRHDT and CDR2 FYEKMQ (reference sequence). V was clipped by 4 bases and J by 5 bases; unmatched bases: 5. The CDR3 coding sequence is TGTGCCAGCAGCTGGCAGGGGGTCAACGAGCAGTACTTC. It yields the protein CASSWQGVNEQYF.

The rearrangement uses TRBV19 and TRBJ1-2; D unclear. Trimming cost V 7 bases and J 0 bases, with 12 bases left between them. The CDR3 is 14 amino acids. CDR1 and CDR2 (germline): LNHDA, SQIVND (reference sequence). The CDR3 reads CASNLRVTNYGYTF. CDR3 DNA sequence: TGTGCCAGTAATTTACGCGTTACTAACTATGGCTACACCTTC.

The chain combines TRBV9 with TRBJ2-7, with TRBD1 matching over 8 bases. Germline-derived CDR1 and CDR2 are SGDLS and YYNGEE. Trimming cost V 4 bases and J 3 bases; bases outside gene matches: 6. The CDR3 sequence is 14 residues long. The CDR3 loop is CASSPDRADYEQYF. For the CDR3, the DNA is TGTGCCAGCAGCCCGGACAGGGCGGACTACGAGCAGTACTTC.

This clone was seen more than once but under ten times. This chain joins TRBV6-6 and TRBJ1-3; 8 nucleotides agree with TRBD1. Germline V gene sequence: CDR1 MNHNY, CDR2 SVGAGI (reference sequence). Unmatched junction bases numbered 4, after V lost 5 bases and J lost 4 bases. CDR3 size: 14 residues. The CDR3 DNA is TGTGCCAGCAGTGGACAGGGTCCAGGAAACACCATATATTTT. Translating gives CASSGQGPGNTIYF.

The V and J genes are TRBV4-1 and TRBJ2-3, with 14 bases matching TRBD2. Germline CDR1 is MGHRA and CDR2 is YSYEKL. The junction had 15 bases not matched to a gene; V was cut back by 4 bases and J by 0 bases. CDR3 length equals 21 residues. CDR3 nucleotide sequence: TGCGCCAGCAGCCCTAGACCTGGGACTAGCGGGGGATCAACTAGCACAGATACGCAGTATTTT. Its translation: CASSPRPGTSGGSTSTDTQYF.